One and the same sample provided the 12 T cell receptor beta chains below, sequenced in a study of blood T cell repertoires in COVID-19. Sequencing used immunoSEQ multiplex PCR; TCRdb keeps in-frame clones, though not all of them. This table holds 150,000 to 200,000 clones, 80% found once. Material for sequencing was PBMCs or T cells enriched from blood (not recorded which). Receptors originate from a man aged 35 to 55 who had recovered from COVID-19.

This chain links TRBV5-1 with TRBJ1-5; 7 bases line up with TRBD1. Germline V gene lookup returns CDR1 SGHRS and CDR2 YFSETQ. V lost 8 bases and J lost 2; bases outside the gene matches: 19. There are 18 residues in the CDR3. DNA for the CDR3: TGCGCCAGTCTCCGACAGGGCCCGGGCTTCGAGGGCAATCAGCCCCAGCATTTT. It encodes CASLRQGPGFEGNQPQHF.

The chain links TRBV3-1 (or the pseudogene TRBV3-2) to TRBJ2-7; D might be TRBD2 (5 bases). V was trimmed by 0 bases and J by 4 bases, leaving 10 bases between them. CDR1 is LGHDT, CDR2 YNNKEL, per germline (reference sequence). This CDR3 comprises 14 residues. The CDR3 nucleotides are TGTGCCAGCAGCCAAGATCAGCGGCAGTACGAGCAGTACTTC. Translating gives CASSQDQRQYEQYF.

The chain couples TRBV7-9 to TRBJ1-3, with no clear D. V dropped 5 bases and J dropped 0 bases, with 5 bases sitting between them. The CDR3 is 13 amino acids. Germline V gene sequence: CDR1 SEHNR, CDR2 FQNEAQ (reference sequence). The chain's CDR3 is CASSLGSGNTIYF. In DNA form, the CDR3 reads TGTGCCAGCAGCCTCGGCTCTGGAAACACCATATATTTT.

V and J are TRBV4-2 and TRBJ2-7, with a tentative D call TRBD1 (7 bases). The V and J ends lost 5 bases and 0 bases respectively, with 17 bases between them. Germline V gene sequence: CDR1 LGHNA, CDR2 YNFKEQ. This CDR3 spans 16 amino acids. The CDR3 DNA follows: TGTGCCAGCAGCACACGGCAGGGGGGCAACTCCTACGAGCAGTACTTC. Its protein is CASSTRQGGNSYEQYF.

The J gene is TRBJ1-6, the V gene TRBV25-1; TRBD1 might be the D (6 bases). The V and J ends lost 7 bases and 8 bases respectively, with 12 bases between them. CDR3 length equals 13 residues. Looked up from germline, CDR1 is MGHDK and CDR2 is SYGVNS. The CDR3 DNA is TGTGCCAGCACTCCAGGGGTAGATTCACCCCTCCACTTT. This sequence encodes CASTPGVDSPLHF.

This chain connects TRBV2 to TRBJ1-2; a weak D match, TRBD1 (6 bases). Germline-derived CDR1 and CDR2 are SNHLY and FYNNEI. This CDR3 is built from 13 residues. Trimming pared 3 bases from V and 4 bases from J, leaving 9 bases between. The CDR3 DNA is TGTGCCAGCAGTGAGAACAGGGTCTATGGCTACACCTTC. It is translated as CASSENRVYGYTF.

This sequence joins TRBV2 and TRBJ2-1, with a possible D match to TRBD1 (5 bases). With 2 bases removed from V and 0 bases from J, the gap between germline ends came to 14 bases. CDR3 length equals 17 residues. Germline CDR1 is SNHLY and CDR2 is FYNNEI. The CDR3 is CASSESRQWTSYNEQFF. The CDR3 DNA reads TGTGCCAGCAGTGAATCCCGACAGTGGACCTCCTACAATGAGCAGTTCTTC.

V is TRBV7-8 and J is TRBJ1-1; TRBD1 might be the D (6 bases). Germline CDR1 SGHVS, CDR2 FQNEAQ. The CDR3 is 16 amino acids. V lost 5 bases to trimming and J lost 1 base, with 17 bases between them. CDR3: CASSVGRGPPNTEAFF. The CDR3 region has the DNA TGTGCCAGCAGCGTCGGCAGGGGCCCACCGAACACTGAAGCTTTCTTT. Complete variable domain (other parts from reference TRBV7-8 and TRBJ1-1): GAGVSQSPRYKVAKRGQDVALRCDPISGHVSLFWYQQALGQGPEFLTYFQNEAQLDKSGLPSDRFFAERPEGSVSTLKIQRTQQEDSAVYLCASSVGRGPPNTEAFFGQGTRLTVV.

This clone was observed many times. The rearrangement uses TRBV3-1 (or the pseudogene TRBV3-2) and TRBJ1-2; D remains ambiguous. Germline V gene lookup returns CDR1 LGHDT and CDR2 YNNKEL (reference sequence). V gave up 4 bases and J gave up 3 bases, with 9 bases separating them. This CDR3 has 13 amino acids. The CDR3 DNA is TGTGCCAGCAGCCTGGGGAGCCACTATGGCTACACCTTC. Encoded protein: CASSLGSHYGYTF.

The rearrangement uses TRBV5-1 and TRBJ2-5; 11 nucleotides line up with TRBD1. In germline, CDR1 is SGHRS, CDR2 YFSETQ. V gave up 0 bases and J gave up 5 bases; unmatched junction bases: 12. The CDR3 covers 18 residues. The DNA of the CDR3 is TGCGCCAGCAGCTTGGCCCTTTTCGCGGACAGGGGGCTGGAGACCCAGTACTTC. Its protein is CASSLALFADRGLETQYF.

This chain uses TRBV7-8 with TRBJ1-3, with D perhaps TRBD1 (5 bases). Deletions cut 3 bases from V and 7 bases from J, with 16 bases between. The CDR3 consists of 15 residues. Germline V gene data show CDR1 as SGHVS and CDR2 as FQNEAQ. The CDR3 nucleotides are TGTGCCAGCAGCTTCCGACAGCCTGAAGGGAACACCATATATTTT. This translates into CASSFRQPEGNTIYF.

V usage is TRBV5-5 and J usage is TRBJ1-1; a possible D gene is TRBD1 (5 bases). CDR1 SGHKS and CDR2 YYEKEE come from the germline V gene (reference sequence). The CDR3 has 15 residues. V gave up 0 bases and J gave up 0 bases, with 9 bases separating them. This CDR3 is CASSLAGGMNTEAFF. CDR3 bases: TGTGCCAGCAGCTTGGCCGGGGGTATGAACACTGAAGCTTTCTTT.